Given below is one TCR beta chain in context. The table came from immunoSEQ multiplex PCR; TCRdb's copy has only in-frame clones and leaves some out. The table has under 60,000 clones, approximately 80% seen once. The source of the sample is a study of blood T cell repertoires in COVID-19. Germline CDR1 reads MNHEY; CDR2 reads SMNVEV (reference sequence). V lost 4 bases to trimming and J lost 2 bases; unmatched junction nucleotides: 7. The CDR3 consists of 15 residues. V gene TRBV27 combines with J gene TRBJ1-2, with TRBD1 identical over 7 bases. The sequencing input was peripheral blood. The TCR sequence derives from a human donor in a cohort sampled during active COVID-19. The CDR3 region is CASSYNDRANYGYTF. The CDR3, as DNA: TGTGCCAGCAGTTACAACGACAGGGCCAACTATGGCTACACCTTC.